This T cell receptor (beta chain) was profiled in a study of cytomegalovirus exposure and HLA in healthy donors (TCRdb year 2017). Background for the entire study: An earlier analysis of roughly 500 of the donors reported approximately 260 Gb of sequence data and 117 million unique TCR beta sequences obtained from 150 million to 200 million T cells. Approximately 300 gigabases of sequencing data and tens of millions of unique TCR sequences made up an early release that covered around 640 HLA-typed donors. Of the roughly 400 genotyped donors, 65% to 90% fell in the genetic ancestry cluster associated with self-reported Caucasian donors. The aim of the study was to test whether cataloging public T cell receptors could identify signatures of past pathogen exposure. Using immunosequencing, the study profiled T cell repertoires from about 620 subjects and related those repertoires to cytomegalovirus serostatus. Besides the first cohort of roughly 700 subjects, a separate validation cohort made up of 120 different subjects was used. The study combined high-throughput TCR immunosequencing, statistical association of individual TCRs with disease status, and machine learning to predict cytomegalovirus infection status. In a later analysis, previously published TCR beta repertoires from 600 to 850 donors were re-analyzed and high-resolution HLA genotyping was added so that TCR occurrence patterns could be studied. Rather than drawing on any new phenotypic data, the later analysis identified candidate immune exposures from TCR beta sequences and the way those sequences occurred across donors. An earlier analysis of roughly 580 of the donors used high-throughput TCR beta sequencing to judge whether each TCR beta V gene segment behaved as functional or pseudogenic. Donor age, sex, ethnicity and CMV serostatus were compiled alongside the repertoire data. A later genetic analysis used genome-wide SNP genotypes for about three fifths of the 666 donors, treating that subset as a discovery cohort. Every repertoire in the discovery cohort had been generated on one and the same sequencing platform. Both class I and class II loci were covered by HLA typing, at four-digit resolution. The number of typed donors differed by locus: roughly 620-640 for A, B, C, DRB1 and DQB1; some 500 for DQA1; 606 for DPA1; and around 490 for DPB1. Because of strong linkage in the cohort, 4 to 6 DR-DQ haplotypes were treated as single units for association and clustering. On average, around 240,000 unique TCR beta nucleotide sequences were sequenced per donor among about 400 genotyped donors of the cohort, with about 19% of those sequences being non-productive.

As regards this clone: The antigen this receptor binds is unknown. It has no much larger one-base neighbor in the sample; base qualities were not kept.

Broad study findings and their caveats: Some IMGT-functional V segments, including TRBV6-2 and TRBV6-3, could not be told apart with the 87-base-pair reads, so those segments were excluded. A later analysis found that HLA-associated TCR beta chains were more clonally expanded and had lower generation probabilities than equally common non-associated chains. Most TCR sequences were seen in very few donors, while some public TCRs were found in many individuals. In vitro tests confirmed that three of the cytomegalovirus-associated TCR beta chains recognize cytomegalovirus antigens. A total of 150 to 200 TCR beta chains were listed by the study as associated with cytomegalovirus. V-gene and J-gene trimming of TCR beta chains was associated with a missense DCLRE1C variant in a later genetic analysis, and the association was replicated in an independent cohort. According to a later genetic analysis, donors in an Asian-associated ancestry cluster had fewer N-insertions in productive TCRs than the roughly 670-donor mean. Because some donors lacked HLA typing at each locus, the association tests relied only on the typed subset. Several of the top co-occurrence clusters appeared to be linked to parvovirus B19, influenza, CMV and Epstein-Barr virus, according to a later analysis. A later analysis found that most CMV-associated TCR beta chains appeared HLA-restricted, with HLA associations seemingly driven largely by CMV exposure. The authors suggested that the approach could potentially be generalized to other disease states and immunological phenotypes. For the cohort, immune exposure information was limited to CMV serostatus. The earlier analysis of some 560 of the donors excluded some 15 rarely observed V segments, including chromosome 9 orphons, because counts were too low. A cluster of highly shared sequence variants was judged likely to be a technical artifact of the sequencing pipeline. Correlated functional status among segregating V segments might reflect linkage disequilibrium, but an unknown experimental factor could not be ruled out. When HLA alleles, especially DR and DQ, strongly co-occurred, TCR associations were difficult to assign to individual alleles. Broadly in line with IMGT annotations, most TCR beta V segments showed up in productive rearrangements about 87% or about 30% of the time in an earlier analysis of 587 of the donors. A further reported finding was that TCR beta sequences accurately predicted the HLA-A and HLA-B alleles for most subjects in the first cohort. In a later analysis, some 18,000 TCR beta sequences were associated with specific HLA alleles at a false discovery rate of 0.05. The classifier was reported to diagnose cytomegalovirus status with high specificity and sensitivity in both the original and validation cohorts. Roughly uniform sequencing depth across donors was assumed in presence/absence analyses, although this assumption may not hold. In a later analysis, TCR association rates were found to vary across HLA loci, with the most associated TCRs seen for DRB1 alleles and the fewest for HLA-C alleles. This cohort had only TCR beta chains sequenced, and the lack of alpha or paired-chain data limited which features could be detected.

The cohort comprised hundreds of healthy bone marrow donors. All cohort members were sampled while nominally healthy, although unrecorded immune exposures were likely present. The donor was CMV seronegative and was included in the group of over 300 seronegative cohort members. Every donor gave a peripheral blood sample, and the peripheral blood mononuclear cells from that sample were used for TCR beta sequencing. Genomic DNA was extracted from the blood cell samples with the Qiagen DNeasy Blood Extraction Kit. From the germline V gene (reference sequence), CDR1 is SEHNR and CDR2 is FQNEAQ. The CDR3 sequence holds 15 residues, the cysteine and phenylalanine included. CDR3 DNA is the only sequence kept; it has 45 bases, read in frame from the first base. The germline V end is reduced by 5 bases and the J end by 7 bases; junction bases left unmatched: 7. Library preparation employed the immunoSEQ multiplex PCR assay. A mixture of 60 forward primers for TCR Vbeta segments and 13 reverse primers for TCR Jbeta segments was used in the multiplex PCR. The CDR3 region of rearranged TCR beta genes was amplified from genomic DNA by a multiplex PCR assay. The Illumina HiSeq System was used to sequence the amplified TCR beta libraries as 87-base-pair reads. Turning to the authors' computational methods: In a later analysis, roughly 80 million unique TCR beta chains were counted across the approximately 620 repertoires, and about 9.9 million of these chains were shared by at least two donors. Raw reads were error-corrected and collapsed into unique sequences by a nearest-neighbor algorithm in which closely related sequences were merged to remove PCR and sequencing errors. CDR3 sequences were aligned to IMGT reference sequences to assign V, D and J gene segments. For a sequence to be retained, at least a six-nucleotide match to both a V gene segment and a J gene segment was required. Rearrangements were classified as productive when the CDR3 lacked stop codons and remained in frame with V and J, and all other rearrangements were classified as non-productive. Following IMGT convention, CDR3 was defined as the stretch from the second conserved V-encoded cysteine to the conserved J-encoded phenylalanine. In an earlier analysis of 500 to 650 of the donors, sequences lacking an unambiguous match to a single V gene segment were excluded. An earlier analysis of 587 of the donors classified V segments as functional when productive rearrangements were above 56.7% and as segregating when the standard deviation between donors was above 5%. A statistical classification framework was built for diagnosing cytomegalovirus status from the catalog of TCR beta chain sequences. V and J gene assignment, in a later analysis, came from comparing TCR nucleotide sequences with IMGT/GENE-DB human TR gene sequences. Using the TCRdist pipeline, a later analysis assigned CDR3 sequences along with most-parsimonious VDJ recombination scenarios. In a later analysis, each TCR beta chain was defined by its CDR3 amino acid sequence together with its V-gene family, and reads lacking a unique V-gene family were excluded. As a way to deal with suspected cross-contamination and a sequencing artifact, a later analysis dropped approximately 590 nucleotide sequences that were highly shared and had low generation probability. In a later analysis, a clonal expansion index for each public chain was calculated from normalized within-repertoire ranks of inferred template counts. A later analysis computed generation probabilities with a VDJ recombination model fitted to out-of-frame rearrangements, and checked the results against IGoR. Hypergeometric tests were used in a later analysis to score TCR-TCR, TCR-HLA and TCR-CMV co-occurrence, with a repertoire-size bias correction applied to the TCR pairs. To estimate false discovery rates, a later analysis permuted the HLA or CMV assignments 20 times. A later analysis grouped co-occurring TCRs with DBSCAN, adding TCRdist sequence similarity when clustering within HLA-allele-positive subsets. Repertoires with fewer than 30,000 or more than 120,000 public chains, plus five repertoires with anomalous nucleotide sharing, were excluded from co-occurrence clustering. The immuneACCESS repertoire file appears here via TCRdb, limited to in-frame rearrangements. These files lack a portion of the clones; in checked studies, under half of the deficit traces to unresolved V genes, and the cause of the others is not known. D and trimming come from the DNA, and the V and J calls and clone size come from that table. This sample gives over 150,000 clones in total; around 84% of them show up just once. The ten largest clones take up 1% of the sample.

Sequencing input: PBMCs. The rearranged segments are TRBV7-9 and TRBJ2-1; 11 bases in the middle match TRBD2. This clonotype was sampled from a boy between 2 and 10 years old in good health and CMV-seronegative. The nucleotide sequence is given as TGTGCCAGCAGCCTTCGACTAGCGGGGTATAATGAGCAGTTCTTC. It specifies CASSLRLAGYNEQFF.